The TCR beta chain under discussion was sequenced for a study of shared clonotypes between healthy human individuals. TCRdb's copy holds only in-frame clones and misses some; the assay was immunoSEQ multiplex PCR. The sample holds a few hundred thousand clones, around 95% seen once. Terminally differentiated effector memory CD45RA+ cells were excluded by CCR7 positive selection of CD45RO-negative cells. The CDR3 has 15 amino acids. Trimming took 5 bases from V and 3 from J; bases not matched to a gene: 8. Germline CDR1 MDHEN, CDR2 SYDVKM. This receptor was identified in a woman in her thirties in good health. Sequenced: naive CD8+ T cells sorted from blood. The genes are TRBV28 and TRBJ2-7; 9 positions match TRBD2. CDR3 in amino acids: CASSPRRAGGYEQYF. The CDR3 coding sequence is TGTGCCAGCAGTCCCCGCAGAGCGGGAGGCTACGAGCAGTACTTC.